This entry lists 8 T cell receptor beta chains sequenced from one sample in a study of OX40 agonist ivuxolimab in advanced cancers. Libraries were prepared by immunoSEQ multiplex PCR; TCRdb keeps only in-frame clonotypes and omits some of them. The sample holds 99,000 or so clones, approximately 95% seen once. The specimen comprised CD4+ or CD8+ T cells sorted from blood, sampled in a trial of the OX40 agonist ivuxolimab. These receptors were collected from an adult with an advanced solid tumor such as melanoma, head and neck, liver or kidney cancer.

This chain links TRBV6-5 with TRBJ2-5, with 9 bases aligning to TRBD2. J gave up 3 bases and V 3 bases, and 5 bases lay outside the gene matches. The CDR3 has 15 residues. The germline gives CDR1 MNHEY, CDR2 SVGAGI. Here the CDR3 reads CASSYAGGPKETQYF. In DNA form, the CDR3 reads TGTGCCAGCAGTTATGCGGGAGGGCCGAAAGAGACCCAGTACTTC.

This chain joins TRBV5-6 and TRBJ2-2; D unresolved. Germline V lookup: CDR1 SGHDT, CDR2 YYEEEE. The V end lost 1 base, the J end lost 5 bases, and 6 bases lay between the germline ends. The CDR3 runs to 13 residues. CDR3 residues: CASSLLLTGELFF. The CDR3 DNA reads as TGTGCCAGCAGCTTGTTGCTAACCGGGGAGCTGTTTTTT.

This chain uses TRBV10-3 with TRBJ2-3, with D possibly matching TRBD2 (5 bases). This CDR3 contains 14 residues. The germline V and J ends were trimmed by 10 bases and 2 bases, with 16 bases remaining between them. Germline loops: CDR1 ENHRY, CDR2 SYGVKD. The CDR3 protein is CASKTVDYTDTQYF. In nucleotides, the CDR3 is TGTGCCAGCAAGACGGTCGACTACACAGATACGCAGTATTTT.

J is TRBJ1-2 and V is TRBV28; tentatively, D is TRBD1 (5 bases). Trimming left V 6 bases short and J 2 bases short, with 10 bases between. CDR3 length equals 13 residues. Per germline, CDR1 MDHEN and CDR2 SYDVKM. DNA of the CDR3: TGTGCCAGCAGAGTGGCAGGGAACTATGGCTACACCTTC. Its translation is CASRVAGNYGYTF.

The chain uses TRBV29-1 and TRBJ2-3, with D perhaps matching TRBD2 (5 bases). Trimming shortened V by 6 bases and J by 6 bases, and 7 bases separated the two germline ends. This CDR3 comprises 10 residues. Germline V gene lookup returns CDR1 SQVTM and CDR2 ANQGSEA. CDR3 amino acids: CSVGIDTQYF. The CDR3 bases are TGCAGCGTCGGGATCGATACGCAGTATTTT.

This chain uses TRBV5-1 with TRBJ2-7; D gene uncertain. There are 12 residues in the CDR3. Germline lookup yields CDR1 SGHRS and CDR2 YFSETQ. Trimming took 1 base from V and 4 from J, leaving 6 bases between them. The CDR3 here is CASSLLPYEQYF. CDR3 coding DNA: TGCGCCAGCAGCTTGCTACCATACGAGCAGTACTTC.

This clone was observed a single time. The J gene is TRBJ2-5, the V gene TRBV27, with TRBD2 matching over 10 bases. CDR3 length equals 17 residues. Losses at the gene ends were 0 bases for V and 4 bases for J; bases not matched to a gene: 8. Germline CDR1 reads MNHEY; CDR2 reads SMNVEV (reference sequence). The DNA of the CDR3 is TGTGCCAGCAGTTTATCGGCCCTAGCGGGAGTAGTAGAGACCCAGTACTTC. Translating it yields CASSLSALAGVVETQYF.

The CDR3 protein is CASTLLGVNYGYTF. The CDR3 DNA reads as TGTGCCAGCACCCTACTGGGCGTTAACTATGGCTACACCTTC. The rearrangement joins TRBV7-9 to TRBJ1-2; D is undetermined. Germline V CDR1 and CDR2: SEHNR, FQNEAQ (reference sequence). The CDR3 extends over 14 amino acids. With 7 bases removed from V and 1 base from J, the gap between germline ends came to 13 bases.